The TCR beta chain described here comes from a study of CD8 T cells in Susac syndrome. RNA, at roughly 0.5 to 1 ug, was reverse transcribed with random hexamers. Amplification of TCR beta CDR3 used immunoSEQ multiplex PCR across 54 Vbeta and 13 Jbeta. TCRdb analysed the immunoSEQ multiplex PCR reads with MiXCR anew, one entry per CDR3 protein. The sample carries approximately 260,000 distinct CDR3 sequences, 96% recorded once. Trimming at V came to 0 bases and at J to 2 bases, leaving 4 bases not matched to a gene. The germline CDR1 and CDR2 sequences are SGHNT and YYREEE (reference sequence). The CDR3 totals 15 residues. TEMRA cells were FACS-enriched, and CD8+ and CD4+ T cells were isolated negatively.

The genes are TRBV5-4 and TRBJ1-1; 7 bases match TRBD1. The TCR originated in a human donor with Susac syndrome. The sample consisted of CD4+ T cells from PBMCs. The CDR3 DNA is TGTGCCAGCAGCTTGGGCGGGACAGTCAACACTGAAGCTTTCTTT. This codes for CASSLGGTVNTEAFF.